The source of this TCR beta chain is a study of CD8+CD57+ T cells in acquired aplastic anemia. Template material for TCR beta VDJ and CDR3 profiling consisted of genomic DNA. MiXCR was run by TCRdb on the reads, yielding one entry per CDR3 protein. The sample includes 450,000 to 600,000 distinct CDR3 sequences, roughly 34% of them seen just once. Patients sequenced had flow cytometry evidence of CD8+CD57+ cell expansion. Looked up from germline, CDR1 is LGHNA and CDR2 is YNFKEQ. Trimming cost V 2 bases and J 1 base, with 8 bases left between them. The CDR3 covers 15 residues. J is TRBJ2-2 and V is TRBV4-2; D gene uncertain. The sequencing input was sorted CD4+, CD8+, or CD8+CD57+ T cells (not recorded which) from PBMCs. The clonotype was recovered from a human donor with aplastic anemia. The CDR3 sequence: CASSQLQKNTGELFF. In nucleotides, the CDR3 is TGTGCCAGCAGCCAACTACAGAAGAACACCGGGGAGCTGTTTTTT.